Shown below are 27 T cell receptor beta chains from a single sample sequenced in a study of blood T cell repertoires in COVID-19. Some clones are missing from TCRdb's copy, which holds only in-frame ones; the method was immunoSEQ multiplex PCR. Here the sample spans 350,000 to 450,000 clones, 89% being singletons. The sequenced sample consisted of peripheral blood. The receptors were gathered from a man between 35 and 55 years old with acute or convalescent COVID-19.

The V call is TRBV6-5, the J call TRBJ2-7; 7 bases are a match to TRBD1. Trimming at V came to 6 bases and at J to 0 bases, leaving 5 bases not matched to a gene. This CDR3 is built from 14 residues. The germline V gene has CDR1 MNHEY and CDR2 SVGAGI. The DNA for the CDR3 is TGTGCCAGCAGCCCAAGGACAGGCTCCTACGAGCAGTACTTC. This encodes CASSPRTGSYEQYF.

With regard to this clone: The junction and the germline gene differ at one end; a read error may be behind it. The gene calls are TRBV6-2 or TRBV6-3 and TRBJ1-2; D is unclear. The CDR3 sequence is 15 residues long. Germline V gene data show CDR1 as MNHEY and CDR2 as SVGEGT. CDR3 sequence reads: CAGSYSSQRTYGYTF. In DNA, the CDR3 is TGTGCCGGCAGTTACTCGAGTCAGCGTACATATGGCTACACCTTC.

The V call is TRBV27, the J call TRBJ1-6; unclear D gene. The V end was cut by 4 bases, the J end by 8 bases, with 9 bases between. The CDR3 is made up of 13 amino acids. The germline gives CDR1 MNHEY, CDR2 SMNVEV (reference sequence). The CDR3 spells CASSWASYSPLHF. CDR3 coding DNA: TGTGCCAGCAGTTGGGCCAGCTATTCACCCCTCCACTTT.

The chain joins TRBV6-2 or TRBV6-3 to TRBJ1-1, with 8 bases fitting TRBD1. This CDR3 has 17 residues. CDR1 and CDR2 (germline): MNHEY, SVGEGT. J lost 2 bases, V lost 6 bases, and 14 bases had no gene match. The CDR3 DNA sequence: TGTGCCAGCAGCCTTCGCAGGGGGCGAATAGGAAACACTGAAGCTTTCTTT. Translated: CASSLRRGRIGNTEAFF.

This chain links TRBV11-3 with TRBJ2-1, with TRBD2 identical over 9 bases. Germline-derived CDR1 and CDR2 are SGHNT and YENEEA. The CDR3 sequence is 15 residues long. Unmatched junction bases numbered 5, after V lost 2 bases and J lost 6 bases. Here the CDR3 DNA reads TGTGCCAGCAGCTTAACCGGCGGGAGGGGCAATGAGCAGTTCTTC. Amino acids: CASSLTGGRGNEQFF.

The CDR3, as DNA: TGTGCCAGCAGCCCTCGTTTAGCGGGGGTTGGGGAGACCCAGTACTTC. Translating gives CASSPRLAGVGETQYF. V is TRBV6-2 or TRBV6-3 and J is TRBJ2-5, with 9 bases aligning to TRBD2. Per germline, CDR1 MNHEY and CDR2 SVGEGT. CDR3 length equals 16 residues. V dropped 6 bases and J dropped 5; count of bases not matched to a gene: 13.

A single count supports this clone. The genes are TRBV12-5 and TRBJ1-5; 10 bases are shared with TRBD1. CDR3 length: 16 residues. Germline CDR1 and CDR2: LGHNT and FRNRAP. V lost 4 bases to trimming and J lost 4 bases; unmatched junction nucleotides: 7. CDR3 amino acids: CASGSGQGLRNQPQHF. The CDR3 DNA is TGTGCTAGTGGTTCGGGACAGGGGCTTAGGAATCAGCCCCAGCATTTT.

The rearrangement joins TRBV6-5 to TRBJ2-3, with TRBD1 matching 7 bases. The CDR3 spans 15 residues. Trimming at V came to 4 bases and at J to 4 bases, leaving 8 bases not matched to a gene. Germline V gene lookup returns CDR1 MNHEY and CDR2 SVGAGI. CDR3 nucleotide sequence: TGTGCCAGCAGTTCCCGGACAGGTCGGGCAGATACGCAGTATTTT. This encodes CASSSRTGRADTQYF.

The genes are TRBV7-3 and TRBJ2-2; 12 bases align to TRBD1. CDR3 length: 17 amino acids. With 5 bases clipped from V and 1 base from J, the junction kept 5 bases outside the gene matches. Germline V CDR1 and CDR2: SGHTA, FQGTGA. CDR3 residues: CASSPGTGGGNTGELFF. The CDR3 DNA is TGTGCCAGCAGCCCCGGGACAGGGGGCGGGAACACCGGGGAGCTGTTTTTT.

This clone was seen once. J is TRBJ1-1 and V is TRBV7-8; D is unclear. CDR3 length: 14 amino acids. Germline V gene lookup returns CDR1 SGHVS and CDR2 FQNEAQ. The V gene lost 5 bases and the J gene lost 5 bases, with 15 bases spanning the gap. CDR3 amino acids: CASSRKQWETEAFF. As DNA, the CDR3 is TGTGCCAGCAGCCGTAAGCAGTGGGAGACTGAAGCTTTCTTT.

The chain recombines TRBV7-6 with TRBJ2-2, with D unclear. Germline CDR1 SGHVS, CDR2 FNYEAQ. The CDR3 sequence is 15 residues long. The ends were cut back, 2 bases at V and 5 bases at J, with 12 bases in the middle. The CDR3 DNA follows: TGTGCCAGCAGCTTATCACAGAGACGGACCGGGGAGCTGTTTTTT. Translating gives CASSLSQRRTGELFF. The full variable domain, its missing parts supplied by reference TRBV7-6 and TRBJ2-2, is GAGVSQSPRYKVTKRGQDVALRCDPISGHVSLYWYRQALGQGPEFLTYFNYEAQQDKSGLPNDRFSAERPEGSISTLTIQRTEQRDSAMYRCASSLSQRRTGELFFGEGSRLTVL.

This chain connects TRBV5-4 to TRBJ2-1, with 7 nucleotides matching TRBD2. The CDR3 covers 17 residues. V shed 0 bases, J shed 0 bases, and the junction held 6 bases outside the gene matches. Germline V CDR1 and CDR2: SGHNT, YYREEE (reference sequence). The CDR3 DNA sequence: TGTGCCAGCAGCTTGGGAGGACTAGGGACCTCCTACAATGAGCAGTTCTTC. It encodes CASSLGGLGTSYNEQFF.

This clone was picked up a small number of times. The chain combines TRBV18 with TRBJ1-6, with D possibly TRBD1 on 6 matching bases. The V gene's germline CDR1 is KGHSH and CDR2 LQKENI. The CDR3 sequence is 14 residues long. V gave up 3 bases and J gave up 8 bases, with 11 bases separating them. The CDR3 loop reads CASSPQDRDSPLHF. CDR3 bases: TGTGCCAGCTCACCCCAGGACAGAGATTCACCCCTCCACTTT.

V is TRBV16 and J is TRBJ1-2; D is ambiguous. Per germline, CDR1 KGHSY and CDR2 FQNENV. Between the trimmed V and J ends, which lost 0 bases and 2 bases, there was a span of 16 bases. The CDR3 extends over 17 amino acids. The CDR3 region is CASSQSGGGNTNYGYTF. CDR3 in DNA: TGTGCCAGCAGCCAATCGGGTGGAGGGAATACGAACTATGGCTACACCTTC.

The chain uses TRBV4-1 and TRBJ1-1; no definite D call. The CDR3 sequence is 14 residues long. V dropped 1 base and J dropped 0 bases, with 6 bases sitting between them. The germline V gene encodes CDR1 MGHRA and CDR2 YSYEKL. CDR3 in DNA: TGCGCCAGCAGCCAAGGGCCGTTGAACACTGAAGCTTTCTTT. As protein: CASSQGPLNTEAFF.

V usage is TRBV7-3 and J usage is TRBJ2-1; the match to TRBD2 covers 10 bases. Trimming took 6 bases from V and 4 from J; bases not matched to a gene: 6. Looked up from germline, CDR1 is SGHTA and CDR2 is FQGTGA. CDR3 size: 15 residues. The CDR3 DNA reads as TGTGCCAGCAGTCTTGGACTAGCGGATTACAATGAGCAGTTCTTC. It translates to CASSLGLADYNEQFF.

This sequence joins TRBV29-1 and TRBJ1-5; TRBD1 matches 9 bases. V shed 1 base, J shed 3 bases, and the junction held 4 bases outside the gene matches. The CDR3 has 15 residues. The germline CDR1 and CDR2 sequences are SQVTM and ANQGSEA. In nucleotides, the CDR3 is TGCAGCGTTGAAGGAACAGGGGGCACCAATCAGCCCCAGCATTTT. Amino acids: CSVEGTGGTNQPQHF.

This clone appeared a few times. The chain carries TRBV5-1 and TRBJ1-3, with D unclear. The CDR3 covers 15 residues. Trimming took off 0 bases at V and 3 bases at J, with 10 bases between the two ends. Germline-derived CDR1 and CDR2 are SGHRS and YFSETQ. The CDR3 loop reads CASSLDGEFGNTIYF. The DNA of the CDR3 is TGCGCCAGCAGCTTGGACGGGGAGTTTGGAAACACCATATATTTT.

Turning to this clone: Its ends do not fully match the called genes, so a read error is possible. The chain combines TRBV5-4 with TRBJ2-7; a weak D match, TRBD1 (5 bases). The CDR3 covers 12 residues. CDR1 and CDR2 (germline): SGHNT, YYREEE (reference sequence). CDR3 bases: TGTGCCAGCAGCGGGTCAGGGTCCGGGTCGGACTTC. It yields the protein CASSGSGSGSDF. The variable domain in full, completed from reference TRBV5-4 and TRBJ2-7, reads ETGVTQSPTHLIKTRGQQVTLRCSSQSGHNTVSWYQQALGQGPQFIFQYYREEENGRGNFPPRFSGLQFPNYSSELNVNALELDDSALYLCASSGSGSGSDFGPGTRLTVT.

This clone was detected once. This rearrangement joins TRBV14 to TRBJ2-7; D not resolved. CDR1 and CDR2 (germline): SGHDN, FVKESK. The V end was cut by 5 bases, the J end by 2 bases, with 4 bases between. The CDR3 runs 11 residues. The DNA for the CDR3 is TGTGCCAGCAGCTCAGCCTACGAGCAGTACTTC. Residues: CASSSAYEQYF.

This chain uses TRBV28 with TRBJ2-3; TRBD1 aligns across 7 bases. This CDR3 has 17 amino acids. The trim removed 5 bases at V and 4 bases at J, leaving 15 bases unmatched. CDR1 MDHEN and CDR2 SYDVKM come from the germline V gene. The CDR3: CASSPSLRGRFADTQYF. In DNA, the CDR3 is TGTGCCAGCAGTCCCTCTTTGAGGGGGCGGTTCGCAGATACGCAGTATTTT.

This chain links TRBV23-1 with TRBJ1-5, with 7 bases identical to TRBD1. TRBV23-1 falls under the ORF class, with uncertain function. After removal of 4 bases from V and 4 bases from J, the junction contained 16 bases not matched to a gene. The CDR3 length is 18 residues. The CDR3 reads CASSLMLVGDRKNQPQHF. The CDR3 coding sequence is TGCGCCAGCAGTCTAATGTTGGTGGGGGACAGAAAAAATCAGCCCCAGCATTTT.

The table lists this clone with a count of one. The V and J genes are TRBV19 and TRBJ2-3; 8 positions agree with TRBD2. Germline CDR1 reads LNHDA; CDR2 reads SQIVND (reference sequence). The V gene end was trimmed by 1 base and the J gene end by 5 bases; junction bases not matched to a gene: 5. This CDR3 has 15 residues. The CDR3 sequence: CASSIGLAGGDTQYF. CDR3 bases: TGTGCCAGTAGTATAGGTCTAGCGGGTGGAGATACGCAGTATTTT.

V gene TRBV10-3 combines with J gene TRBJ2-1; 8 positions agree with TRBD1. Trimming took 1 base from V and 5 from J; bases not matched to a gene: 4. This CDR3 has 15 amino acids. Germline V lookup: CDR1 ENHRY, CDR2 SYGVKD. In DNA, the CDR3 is TGTGCCATCAGTGAGTTTCAGGGGGCTGACAATGAGCAGTTCTTC. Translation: CAISEFQGADNEQFF.

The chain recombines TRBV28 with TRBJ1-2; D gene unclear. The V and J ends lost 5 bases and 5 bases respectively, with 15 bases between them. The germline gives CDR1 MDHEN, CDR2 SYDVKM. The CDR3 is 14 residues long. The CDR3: CASSPPAGGYGYTF. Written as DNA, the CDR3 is TGTGCCAGCAGTCCACCCGCAGGAGGGTATGGCTACACCTTC.

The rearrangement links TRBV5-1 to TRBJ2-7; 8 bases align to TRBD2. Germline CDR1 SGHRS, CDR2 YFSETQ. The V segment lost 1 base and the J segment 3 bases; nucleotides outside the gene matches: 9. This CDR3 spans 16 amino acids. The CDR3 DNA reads TGCGCCAGCAGCTTGTTGGTCGGGAGGGCCGTCTACGAGCAGTACTTC. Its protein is CASSLLVGRAVYEQYF.

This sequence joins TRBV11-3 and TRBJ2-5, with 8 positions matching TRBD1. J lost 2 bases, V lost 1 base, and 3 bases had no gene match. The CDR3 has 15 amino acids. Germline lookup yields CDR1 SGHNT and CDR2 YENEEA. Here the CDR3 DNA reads TGTGCCAGCAGCTTAGGGGGGGACAGGCAAGAGACCCAGTACTTC. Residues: CASSLGGDRQETQYF.